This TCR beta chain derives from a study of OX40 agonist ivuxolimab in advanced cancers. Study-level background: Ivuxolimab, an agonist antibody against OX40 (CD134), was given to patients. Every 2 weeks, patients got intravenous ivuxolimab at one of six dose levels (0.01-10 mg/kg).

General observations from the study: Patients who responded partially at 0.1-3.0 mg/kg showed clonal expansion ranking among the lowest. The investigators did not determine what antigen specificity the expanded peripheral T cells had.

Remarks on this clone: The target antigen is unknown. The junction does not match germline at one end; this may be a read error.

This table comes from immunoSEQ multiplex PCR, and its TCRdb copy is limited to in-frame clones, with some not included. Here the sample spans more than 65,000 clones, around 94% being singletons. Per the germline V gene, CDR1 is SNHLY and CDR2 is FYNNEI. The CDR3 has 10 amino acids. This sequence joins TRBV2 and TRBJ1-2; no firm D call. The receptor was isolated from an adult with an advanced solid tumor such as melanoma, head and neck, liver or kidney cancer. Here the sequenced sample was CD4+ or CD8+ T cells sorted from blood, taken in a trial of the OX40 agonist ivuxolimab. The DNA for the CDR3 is TGTGCCAGCAGTGGGCCGGGCTGCACCTTC. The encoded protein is CASSGPGCTF.